The 28 T cell receptor beta chains reported below all come from one sample, sequenced in a study of T cells in localized non-small cell lung cancer. The data were produced by immunoSEQ multiplex PCR, yet TCRdb's version contains in-frame clones alone and is incomplete. The sample has roughly 53,000 clones; over 70% are singletons. The source material was peripheral blood mononuclear cells, sampled before any cancer treatment. Receptors were obtained from a man aged 35-75 years with stage III lung adenocarcinoma.

J is TRBJ1-5 and V is TRBV19, with D unclear. CDR1 and CDR2 from the germline V gene are LNHDA and SQIVND (reference sequence). The ends were cut back, 7 bases at V and 5 bases at J, with 18 bases in the middle. This CDR3 is 15 amino acids long. The CDR3 DNA reads as TGTGCCAGTACCCCGGATCAAGCACTCTATCAGCCCCAGCATTTT. It codes for CASTPDQALYQPQHF.

The gene calls are TRBV7-6 and TRBJ2-7; 8 bases map to TRBD2. CDR1 is SGHVS, CDR2 FNYEAQ, per germline. This CDR3 is built from 14 residues. The trim removed 2 bases at V and 2 bases at J, leaving 2 bases unmatched. CDR3 sequence: CASSLSGSTYEQYF. The DNA of the CDR3 is TGTGCCAGCAGCTTAAGCGGGAGTACCTACGAGCAGTACTTC.

The chain is built from TRBV5-6 and TRBJ1-2; no clear D gene. In germline, CDR1 is SGHDT, CDR2 YYEEEE. Trimming removed 3 bases at V and 3 bases at J, with 27 bases between. The CDR3 runs 19 residues. The CDR3 region is CASSSESLADRWRDYGYTF. In DNA form, the CDR3 reads TGTGCCAGCAGCTCCGAGAGCCTGGCGGATCGATGGCGTGACTATGGCTACACCTTC.

This clone was recorded once. The chain carries TRBV11-3 and TRBJ2-7, with D unclear. CDR3 length: 13 residues. Germline V gene sequence: CDR1 SGHNT, CDR2 YENEEA. V was shortened by 3 bases and J by 0 bases, with 6 bases between the two germline ends. The CDR3 DNA is TGTGCCAGCAGCTTCCACCCCTCCTACGAGCAGTACTTC. Its protein product is CASSFHPSYEQYF.

This chain links TRBV5-1 with TRBJ1-6, with TRBD1 as a possible D gene (5 bases). The ends were cut back, 5 bases at V and 6 bases at J, with 12 bases in the middle. Germline CDR1 SGHRS, CDR2 YFSETQ. The CDR3 is 14 amino acids. The chain's CDR3 is CASSRDGPNSPLHF. The CDR3 DNA follows: TGCGCCAGCAGTAGGGACGGACCTAATTCACCCCTCCACTTT.

The rearrangement links TRBV5-1 to TRBJ1-2; the D gene is possibly TRBD1 (5 bases). This CDR3 has 13 residues. Germline V lookup: CDR1 SGHRS, CDR2 YFSETQ. V lost 3 bases to trimming and J lost 4 bases, with 10 bases between them. CDR3 in amino acids: CASSSDGAYGYTF. The CDR3 DNA reads TGCGCCAGCAGCTCGGACGGGGCCTATGGCTACACCTTC.

This chain links TRBV7-9 with TRBJ2-3; D is unresolved. The CDR3 consists of 11 residues. Germline CDR1 reads SEHNR; CDR2 reads FQNEAQ (reference sequence). Trimming removed 5 bases from V and 6 bases from J, with 6 bases in between. Here the CDR3 DNA reads TGTGCCAGCAGCGACTCGGATACGCAGTATTTT. Residues: CASSDSDTQYF.

V usage is TRBV10-3 and J usage is TRBJ2-7, with a weak D call TRBD2 (6 bases). V shed 3 bases and J shed 5 bases, with 14 bases lying between them. The CDR3 has 14 residues. From germline, CDR1 is ENHRY and CDR2 SYGVKD. The CDR3 region has the DNA TGTGCCATCAGTGAAACTACTACGGGGGACGAGCAGTACTTC. It translates to CAISETTTGDEQYF.

This CDR3 is CATSAIAYSVTF. The DNA for the CDR3 is TGTGCCACGTCCGCCATCGCCTATTCAGTCACCTTC. The chain couples TRBV11-3 to TRBJ1-2, with D hard to call. In germline, CDR1 is SGHNT, CDR2 YENEEA. The CDR3 contains 12 residues. V dropped 10 bases and J dropped 13 bases, with 22 bases sitting between them.

This clone was detected a few times. The chain links TRBV10-1 to TRBJ2-1; TRBD1 agrees at 7 bases. Germline V gives CDR1 WNHNN, CDR2 SYGVQD (reference sequence). The CDR3 has 13 amino acids. Unmatched junction bases numbered 8, after V lost 8 bases and J lost 7 bases. The CDR3: CASRQGPENEQFF. The CDR3 DNA follows: TGCGCCAGCCGACAGGGTCCCGAGAATGAGCAGTTCTTC.

The chain is built from TRBV27 and TRBJ2-3; perhaps TRBD1 as D (6 bases). Trimming left V 3 bases short and J 6 bases short, with 13 bases between. The germline V gene has CDR1 MNHEY and CDR2 SMNVEV (reference sequence). The CDR3 consists of 14 residues. The CDR3 loop reads CASSLEQGRDTQYF. DNA for the CDR3: TGTGCCAGCAGTTTGGAACAGGGCAGGGATACGCAGTATTTT.

The V call is TRBV4-3, the J call TRBJ1-2, with D perhaps TRBD1 (5 bases). CDR1 and CDR2 (germline): LGHNA, YSLEER. CDR3 size: 15 residues. Between the trimmed V and J ends, which lost 1 base and 4 bases, there was a span of 13 bases. DNA for the CDR3: TGCGCCAGCAGCCAAGTCCAACAGGATTTCTATGGCTACACCTTC. Translated, it gives CASSQVQQDFYGYTF.

This clone was observed a few times. This chain uses TRBV4-1 with TRBJ1-2; 8 positions match TRBD1. CDR1 MGHRA and CDR2 YSYEKL come from the germline V gene. The CDR3 contains 18 residues. The trim removed 0 bases at V and 6 bases at J, leaving 15 bases unmatched. The CDR3, as DNA: TGCGCCAGCAGCCAAGATAAATATATCGCAGGGGGCATCGATGGCTACACCTTC. It codes for CASSQDKYIAGGIDGYTF.

The chain has TRBV30 and TRBJ2-4; D is possibly TRBD1 or TRBD2 (5 bases each). Germline loops: CDR1 GTSNPN, CDR2 SVGIG (reference sequence). The CDR3 covers 15 residues. V lost 3 bases to trimming and J lost 5 bases, with 17 bases between them. The CDR3 sequence: CAWRRGGGGQNIQYF. Written as DNA, the CDR3 is TGTGCCTGGAGGAGGGGCGGAGGAGGCCAAAACATTCAGTACTTC.

The chain carries TRBV9 and TRBJ1-5; no reliable D call. V shed 0 bases and J shed 9 bases, with 13 bases lying between them. This CDR3 spans 14 amino acids. CDR1 is SGDLS and CDR2 is YYNGEE in the germline V gene. The CDR3 DNA follows: TGTGCCAGCAGCGTAGGAAGTGGTTCCCCGCCCCAGCATTTT. This gives the protein CASSVGSGSPPQHF.

In this sample, this clone turned up many times. The rearrangement uses TRBV7-6 and TRBJ1-5, with TRBD1 matching 7 bases. Trimming took 0 bases from V and 4 from J; bases not matched to a gene: 3. Germline CDR1 reads SGHVS; CDR2 reads FNYEAQ. The CDR3 spans 15 residues. CDR3 DNA sequence: TGTGCCAGCAGCTTAGCTGCGGGACAGAATCAGCCCCAGCATTTT. Its translation is CASSLAAGQNQPQHF.

The gene calls are TRBV7-8 and TRBJ1-2; the D is unclear. V dropped 5 bases and J dropped 2 bases, with 12 bases sitting between them. CDR1 and CDR2 (germline): SGHVS, FQNEAQ. This CDR3 has 14 residues. CDR3 loop: CASSPSGGNYGYTF. In nucleotides, the CDR3 is TGTGCCAGCAGCCCTAGTGGCGGGAACTATGGCTACACCTTC. Combining the CDR3 with reference TRBV7-8 and TRBJ1-2 gives the whole variable domain GAGVSQSPRYKVAKRGQDVALRCDPISGHVSLFWYQQALGQGPEFLTYFQNEAQLDKSGLPSDRFFAERPEGSVSTLKIQRTQQEDSAVYLCASSPSGGNYGYTFGSGTRLTVV.

The chain recombines TRBV5-1 with TRBJ1-1, with no clear D. Germline CDR1 is SGHRS and CDR2 is YFSETQ. The length of the CDR3 is 14 residues. V lost 0 bases, J lost 1 base, and 7 bases lay in between. The CDR3 sequence: CASSLESGNTEAFF. CDR3 bases: TGCGCCAGCAGCTTGGAGTCGGGGAACACTGAAGCTTTCTTT.

The V gene is TRBV6-1, the J gene TRBJ1-5, with 8 bases aligning to TRBD1. Trimming took 7 bases from V and 5 from J; bases not matched to a gene: 7. Germline CDR1 MNHNS, CDR2 SASEGT. The CDR3 has 14 amino acids. CDR3 bases: TGTGCCAGCACCGAATCAGGGGGCGATCAGCCCCAGCATTTT. Translating gives CASTESGGDQPQHF.

V is TRBV7-9 and J is TRBJ1-1; D gene ambiguous. The length of the CDR3 is 15 residues. CDR1 is SEHNR and CDR2 is FQNEAQ in the germline V gene (reference sequence). V shed 1 base and J shed 4 bases, with 13 bases lying between them. CDR3 nucleotide sequence: TGTGCCAGCAGCTTAGTAGCCACGTGGGCCACTGAAGCTTTCTTT. This gives the protein CASSLVATWATEAFF.

The CDR3 DNA is TGTGCCAGCAGGACACCGGGACAGGGAAGCACCGGGGAGCTGTTTTTT. Translated, it gives CASRTPGQGSTGELFF. The chain uses TRBV27 and TRBJ2-2; 9 nucleotides align to TRBD1. The germline V gene has CDR1 MNHEY and CDR2 SMNVEV (reference sequence). The CDR3 is 16 residues long. Unmatched junction bases numbered 9, after V lost 6 bases and J lost 4 bases.

The gene calls are TRBV6-5 and TRBJ1-1; no definite D call. V lost 7 bases and J 5 bases, leaving 8 bases between the germline ends. The CDR3 is 11 amino acids. The germline V gene has CDR1 MNHEY and CDR2 SVGAGI. CDR3 residues: CASILGTEAFF. CDR3 coding DNA: TGTGCCAGCATTCTCGGAACTGAAGCTTTCTTT.

The rearrangement joins TRBV4-2 to TRBJ2-1; 7 bases fit TRBD1. The germline V gene encodes CDR1 LGHNA and CDR2 YNFKEQ. The CDR3 is made up of 16 amino acids. The junction had 15 bases not matched to a gene; V was cut back by 6 bases and J by 7 bases. CDR3 DNA: TGTGCCAGCAGTCCTTCTGACAGGGCCCCGGGGAATGAGCAGTTCTTC. Translated: CASSPSDRAPGNEQFF.

The chain is built from TRBV11-2 and TRBJ1-5; D uncertain. The CDR3 is 15 residues long. V dropped 3 bases and J dropped 3 bases, with 12 bases sitting between them. Germline V gene lookup returns CDR1 SGHAT and CDR2 FQNNGV. The CDR3 protein is CASSFRGGPNQPQHF. In nucleotides, the CDR3 is TGTGCCAGCAGCTTTCGGGGTGGCCCCAATCAGCCCCAGCATTTT. Together with reference TRBV11-2 and TRBJ1-5, the CDR3 gives the full variable domain: EAGVAQSPRYKIIEKRQSVAFWCNPISGHATLYWYQQILGQGPKLLIQFQNNGVVDDSQLPKDRFSAERLKGVDSTLKIQPAKLEDSAVYLCASSFRGGPNQPQHFGDGTRLSIL.

The rearrangement links TRBV18 to TRBJ2-7; TRBD2 is a possible D gene (5 bases). The V and J ends lost 0 bases and 0 bases respectively, with 9 bases between them. This CDR3 comprises 15 residues. CDR1 and CDR2 from the germline V gene are KGHSH and LQKENI. The CDR3 loop reads CASSPPDSRSYEQYF. Written as DNA, the CDR3 is TGTGCCAGCTCACCACCGGACTCCCGCTCCTACGAGCAGTACTTC.

The rearrangement uses TRBV2 and TRBJ2-3, with D perhaps matching TRBD1 or TRBD2 (6 bases each). The CDR3 spans 12 residues. Between the trimmed V and J ends, which lost 7 bases and 4 bases, there was a span of 9 bases. CDR1 SNHLY and CDR2 FYNNEI come from the germline V gene. The chain's CDR3 is CASIRGADTQYF. The CDR3 bases are TGTGCCAGCATTAGGGGGGCAGATACGCAGTATTTT.

This clone was observed a few times. The V gene is TRBV11-3, the J gene TRBJ2-2; D may be TRBD2 (6 bases). V lost 2 bases and J 4 bases, leaving 20 bases between the germline ends. Germline CDR1 and CDR2: SGHNT and YENEEA. The CDR3 runs to 18 residues. The CDR3 nucleotides read TGTGCCAGCAGCTTAAAAAGGACGGGGGATGGTGGCACCGGGGAGCTGTTTTTT. Encoded protein: CASSLKRTGDGGTGELFF.

The CDR3 reads CASSLGTGNEQFF. The DNA of the CDR3 is TGTGCCAGCAGCTTGGGGACAGGGAATGAGCAGTTCTTC. V usage is TRBV7-9 and J usage is TRBJ2-1; 9 bases align to TRBD1. The length of the CDR3 is 13 residues. V gave up 3 bases and J gave up 7 bases; unmatched junction bases: 1. Per germline, CDR1 SEHNR and CDR2 FQNEAQ (reference sequence).